The rows below give T cell receptor beta chains drawn from one sample of a study of T cells in Graves' hyperthyroidism and ophthalmopathy. TCRdb reanalysed the multiplex PCR reads using MiXCR and keeps one entry per CDR3 protein. The sample records about 560,000 distinct CDR3 sequences, 14% being singletons. The sequencing sample was made of blood. These receptors all come from a woman aged 40 to 50 with Graves' hyperthyroidism. Both conserved end residues are part of each CDR3. The D gene is left open where the match is weak. For some rows the clone size is stated as once, few or many, or as a class when expanded; others skip it.

clone_size j_call cdr3_length d_call v_call cdr3_nt cdr3_aa
many TRBJ2-7 12 . TRBV30 TGTGCCTGGAGTGTGGAACATTACGAGCAGTACTTC CAWSVEHYEQYF
. TRBJ2-1 15 . TRBV4-1 TGCGCCAGCAGCTTAAAGGTTGAGCCCTACAATGAGCAGTTCTTC CASSLKVEPYNEQFF
. TRBJ1-2 18 TRBD1 TRBV28 TGTGCCAGCAGTTCCGACCCCCTCGGACAGGGGGTAATCTATGGCTACACCTTC CASSSDPLGQGVIYGYTF
. TRBJ2-7 14 TRBD1 TRBV20-1 TGCAGTGCTACGGGACAGGGGGTCCCCTACGAGCAGTACTTC CSATGQGVPYEQYF
many TRBJ2-3 15 TRBD2 TRBV3-1 TGTGCCAGCAGCCAGTCTAGCGGGACTTCAGATACGCAGTATTTT CASSQSSGTSDTQYF
few TRBJ2-5 15 TRBD2 TRBV2 TGTGCCAGCAGTCGACTAGCGGGAGTTATGGAGACCCAGTACTTC CASSRLAGVMETQYF
few TRBJ1-5 14 TRBD1 TRBV24-1 TGTGCCACCAGTGATCGACAGGGAACTCAGCCCCAGCATTTT CATSDRQGTQPQHF
many TRBJ2-7 13 . TRBV27 TGTGCCAGCAGTTTATTTATGGCCCACGAGCAGTACTTC CASSLFMAHEQYF
many TRBJ2-1 16 . TRBV11-2 TGTGCCAGCAGCTTACATCTGAGCAGGGGACAAAATGAGCAGTTCTTC CASSLHLSRGQNEQFF
many TRBJ1-3 17 TRBD1 TRBV12-3/TRBV12-4 TGTGCCAGCAGTTTAGCCGGGACAGGGTCCTCTGGAAACACCATATATTTT CASSLAGTGSSGNTIYF
many TRBJ1-1 10 . TRBV20-1 TGCAGTGCTAGTCAGACTGAAGCTTTCTTT CSASQTEAFF
many TRBJ2-7 13 . TRBV5-1 TGCGCCAGCAGCTTGGACTTTACCTACGAGCAGTACTTC CASSLDFTYEQYF
. TRBJ2-5 17 TRBD2 TRBV5-1 TGCGCCAGCAGCACCGGGACTAGCGGGTCCACGCCAGAGACCCAGTACTTC CASSTGTSGSTPETQYF
many TRBJ2-5 15 . TRBV5-5 TGTGCCAGCAGCTGGCTGGTACAATCCCAAGAGACCCAGTACTTC CASSWLVQSQETQYF